The 4 T cell receptor beta chains presented below share a single source sample, sequenced in a study of patients and donors after allogeneic stem cell transplantation. TCRdb re-called the RT-PCR reads with MiXCR, one entry per CDR3 protein. The table shows about a million distinct CDR3 sequences, with about 20% occurring only once. The source material was blood, either unsorted or a sorted T cell fraction (not recorded which). The receptors here all came from a human donor who was either an allogeneic HSCT recipient or a stem cell or donor lymphocyte infusion donor (not recorded which). It is not recorded whose cells these are; they may come from a transplant donor.

This clonotype was picked up a small number of times. V gene TRBV5-1 combines with J gene TRBJ2-7; possible D gene TRBD1, 5 bases. V lost 3 bases, J lost 3 bases, and 10 bases lay in between. The CDR3 consists of 13 residues. Germline V gene lookup returns CDR1 SGHRS and CDR2 YFSETQ. The CDR3 loop reads CASSWQTDYEQYF. CDR3 coding DNA: TGCGCCAGCAGCTGGCAGACAGACTACGAGCAGTACTTC.

This chain connects TRBV25-1 to TRBJ2-2; D gene unclear. Trimming took 3 bases from V and 5 from J, leaving 19 bases between them. The V gene's germline CDR1 is MGHDK and CDR2 SYGVNS. The CDR3 totals 17 residues. For the CDR3, the DNA is TGTGCCAGCAGTGATTCCTCCGGCGGTTTTAGGACCGGGGAGCTGTTTTTT. Amino acids: CASSDSSGGFRTGELFF.

This clonotype was observed many times. This rearrangement joins TRBV5-1 to TRBJ1-5, with D unresolved. Germline assignment: CDR1 SGHRS and CDR2 YFSETQ. The CDR3 covers 15 residues. V was pared by 1 base and J by 4 bases, with 12 bases between. This chain's CDR3 is CASSLLIGNNQPQHF. The CDR3 DNA is TGCGCCAGCAGCTTGTTGATCGGGAATAATCAGCCCCAGCATTTT. Combining the CDR3 with reference TRBV5-1 and TRBJ1-5 gives the whole variable domain KAGVTQTPRYLIKTRGQQVTLSCSPISGHRSVSWYQQTPGQGLQFLFEYFSETQRNKGNFPGRFSGRQFSNSRSEMNVSTLELGDSALYLCASSLLIGNNQPQHFGDGTRLSIL.

This clonotype was counted only a few times. This sequence joins TRBV6-2 or TRBV6-3 and TRBJ2-7; 8 bases line up with TRBD1. The junction had 3 bases not matched to a gene; V was cut back by 5 bases and J by 0 bases. The CDR3 has 14 residues. Germline-derived CDR1 and CDR2 are MNHEY and SVGEGT. The CDR3 coding sequence is TGTGCCAGCAGTCAGGACAGGGACTCCTACGAGCAGTACTTC. It yields the protein CASSQDRDSYEQYF.